The 24 T cell receptor beta chains below come from one sample, sequenced in a study of T-cell memory formation after mild COVID-19. MiXCR, applied by TCRdb to the 5' RACE reads, yields one record per CDR3 protein. The sample records 550,000 to 600,000 distinct CDR3 sequences, about a fifth being singletons. Sample: PBMCs or a T cell subset sorted from them (not recorded which). These receptors were taken from an adult woman who had mild COVID-19 (a few samples of this study predate the infection). Cell type and time point are not known.

At least ten counts were recorded for this clonotype. V gene TRBV11-2 combines with J gene TRBJ1-2; 7 bases fit TRBD1. CDR1 is SGHAT and CDR2 is FQNNGV in the germline V gene. The CDR3 spans 16 residues. V shed 5 bases, J shed 4 bases, and the junction held 13 bases outside the gene matches. The CDR3 bases are TGTGCCAGCAGCCAGGGGGTCCCGGGGGCGAGCTATGGCTACACCTTC. Translated, it gives CASSQGVPGASYGYTF.

The J gene is TRBJ2-7, the V gene TRBV20-1; 10 bases are shared with TRBD2. The CDR3 runs 14 residues. Germline CDR1 and CDR2: DFQATT and SNEGSKA (reference sequence). V was clipped by 3 bases and J by 3 bases; unmatched bases: 5. Written as DNA, the CDR3 is TGCAGTGCTAGGGCCACTAGCGGGGTCTACGAGCAGTACTTC. It yields the protein CSARATSGVYEQYF.

This clonotype was observed a handful of times. This chain uses TRBV9 with TRBJ2-1; 10 bases map to TRBD2. Per the germline V gene, CDR1 is SGDLS and CDR2 is YYNGEE. CDR3 length equals 17 residues. J lost 4 bases, V lost 0 bases, and 7 bases had no gene match. CDR3: CASSVEGASGGYNEQFF. CDR3 nucleotide sequence: TGTGCCAGCAGCGTAGAAGGGGCTAGCGGGGGTTACAATGAGCAGTTCTTC. The complete variable domain, with remaining parts taken from reference TRBV9 and TRBJ2-1, reads DSGVTQTPKHLITATGQRVTLRCSPRSGDLSVYWYQQSLDQGLQFLIQYYNGEERAKGNILERFSAQQFPDLHSELNLSSLELGDSALYFCASSVEGASGGYNEQFFGPGTRLTVL.

This clonotype has a single count. This rearrangement joins TRBV5-1 to TRBJ1-1; D ambiguous. V was cut by 7 bases and J by 1 base, with 11 bases left in between. This CDR3 has 13 amino acids. Germline-derived CDR1 and CDR2 are SGHRS and YFSETQ. Here the CDR3 DNA reads TGCGCCAGCCGCGAACGGGGGAACACTGAAGCTTTCTTT. The encoded protein is CASRERGNTEAFF.

The table lists this clonotype with a few counts. The chain has TRBV12-3 or TRBV12-4 and TRBJ2-1, with 8 bases identical to TRBD1. CDR3 length: 14 amino acids. The J segment lost 5 bases and the V segment lost 5 bases, leaving 5 bases of the junction unmatched. The CDR3 spells CASSPYRGDNEQFF. CDR3 nucleotide sequence: TGTGCCAGCAGTCCGTACAGGGGGGACAATGAGCAGTTCTTC.

The CDR3 coding sequence is TGTGCCAGCAGACCCCAGGGGATGAACACTGAAGCTTTCTTT. This encodes CASRPQGMNTEAFF. The chain links TRBV6-6 to TRBJ1-1; weak D call: TRBD1 (6 bases). The germline CDR1 and CDR2 sequences are MNHNY and SVGAGI (reference sequence). This CDR3 is 14 amino acids long. V was shortened by 6 bases and J by 0 bases, with 11 bases between the two germline ends.

This clonotype was found a few times. The chain uses TRBV7-9 and TRBJ1-1; TRBD1 aligns across 8 bases. The CDR3 has 14 amino acids. Losses at the gene ends were 2 bases for V and 6 bases for J; bases not matched to a gene: 5. The V gene's germline CDR1 is SEHNR and CDR2 FQNEAQ (reference sequence). The CDR3 sequence: CASSLLNRGAEAFF. The DNA for the CDR3 is TGTGCCAGCAGCTTATTGAACAGGGGGGCTGAAGCTTTCTTT.

This clonotype was seen a few times. V is TRBV12-3 or TRBV12-4 and J is TRBJ2-7; tentative D call: TRBD2 (6 bases). Trimming stripped 1 base from V and 2 bases from J, with 9 bases between. This CDR3 has 14 residues. CDR3 loop: CASSLDGGAYEQYF. The CDR3 bases are TGTGCCAGCAGTTTAGATGGAGGGGCCTACGAGCAGTACTTC.

The sample holds a few counts of this clonotype. The gene calls are TRBV20-1 and TRBJ1-2, with D perhaps matching TRBD1 (6 bases). The CDR3 totals 13 residues. Trimming pared 7 bases from V and 6 bases from J, leaving 18 bases between. The germline V gene has CDR1 DFQATT and CDR2 SNEGSKA (reference sequence). CDR3 sequence (DNA): TGCAGTGTTATAGGGACAACCAGTAATGGCTACACCTTC. As protein: CSVIGTTSNGYTF.

This clonotype was observed a handful of times. This chain joins TRBV7-2 and TRBJ2-1, with D tentatively TRBD1 (5 bases). This CDR3 contains 16 residues. CDR1 is SGHTA and CDR2 is FQGNSA in the germline V gene. V shed 3 bases and J shed 4 bases, with 16 bases lying between them. CDR3 bases: TGTGCCAGCAGCTTTCCTCAGGGCCAGAAATACAATGAGCAGTTCTTC. As protein: CASSFPQGQKYNEQFF. Full variable domain (rest looked up from reference TRBV7-2 and TRBJ2-1): GAGVSQSPSNKVTEKGKDVELRCDPISGHTALYWYRQSLGQGLEFLIYFQGNSAPDKSGLPSDRFSAERTGGSVSTLTIQRTQQEDSAVYLCASSFPQGQKYNEQFFGPGTRLTVL.

V gene TRBV24-1 combines with J gene TRBJ2-3; TRBD1 or TRBD2 may be the D gene (5 bases each). The CDR3 contains 15 residues. CDR1 is KGHDR, CDR2 SFDVKD, per germline. V shed 9 bases and J shed 6 bases, with 21 bases lying between them. The CDR3 loop reads CATPRGRSIGDTQYF. The CDR3 region has the DNA TGTGCCACCCCGAGGGGACGCAGCATCGGGGATACGCAGTATTTT.

In this sample, this clonotype turned up a few times. The chain recombines TRBV5-4 with TRBJ1-6; 10 bases are shared with TRBD1. V was clipped by 4 bases and J by 9 bases; unmatched bases: 4. The CDR3 is 14 amino acids. Per the germline V gene, CDR1 is SGHNT and CDR2 is YYREEE (reference sequence). The CDR3 DNA reads TGTGCCAGCAGCCAGGGACAGGGGTTTTCACCCCTCCACTTT. Translation: CASSQGQGFSPLHF.

The chain has TRBV5-1 and TRBJ2-3; 9 bases are shared with TRBD1. Germline-derived CDR1 and CDR2 are SGHRS and YFSETQ. The V gene end was trimmed by 4 bases and the J gene end by 2 bases; junction bases not matched to a gene: 11. The CDR3 runs 17 residues. CDR3 in amino acids: CASSPRETGGVTDTQYF. In DNA, the CDR3 is TGCGCCAGCAGCCCACGTGAGACAGGGGGTGTCACAGATACGCAGTATTTT. Full variable domain (missing parts from reference TRBV5-1 and TRBJ2-3): KAGVTQTPRYLIKTRGQQVTLSCSPISGHRSVSWYQQTPGQGLQFLFEYFSETQRNKGNFPGRFSGRQFSNSRSEMNVSTLELGDSALYLCASSPRETGGVTDTQYFGPGTRLTVL.

The sample holds many counts of this clonotype. The chain carries TRBV7-8 and TRBJ2-3; D may correspond to TRBD1 or TRBD2 (5 bases each). The CDR3 runs to 14 residues. Trimming pared 6 bases from V and 1 base from J, leaving 11 bases between. Per germline, CDR1 SGHVS and CDR2 FQNEAQ. The CDR3 is CASSTRDRTDTQYF. The CDR3 DNA follows: TGTGCCAGCAGTACCCGGGACCGCACAGATACGCAGTATTTT.

The rearrangement links TRBV5-4 to TRBJ2-1; a weak D match, TRBD2 (5 bases). Germline V gene data show CDR1 as SGHNT and CDR2 as YYREEE (reference sequence). Between the trimmed V and J ends, which lost 0 bases and 1 base, there was a span of 17 bases. The CDR3 length is 18 residues. CDR3 protein: CASSLDPGEGWSYNEQFF. The CDR3 coding sequence is TGTGCCAGCAGCTTGGATCCCGGGGAAGGGTGGTCCTACAATGAGCAGTTCTTC.

The rearrangement links TRBV9 to TRBJ1-1; D ambiguous. CDR3 length: 15 amino acids. Between the trimmed V and J ends, which lost 4 bases and 0 bases, there was a span of 13 bases. The germline CDR1 and CDR2 sequences are SGDLS and YYNGEE. The CDR3 sequence is CASSPHPTVNTEAFF. CDR3 DNA sequence: TGTGCCAGCAGCCCCCACCCTACAGTGAACACTGAAGCTTTCTTT.

The V gene is TRBV5-1, the J gene TRBJ2-3, with 8 bases aligning to TRBD2. Germline assignment: CDR1 SGHRS and CDR2 YFSETQ. The CDR3 spans 15 residues. V was pared by 4 bases and J by 2 bases, with 6 bases of the junction left unmatched. In DNA form, the CDR3 reads TGCGCCAGCAGCGCGGGACTAGATTACACAGATACGCAGTATTTT. As protein: CASSAGLDYTDTQYF.

V is TRBV6-5 and J is TRBJ1-2; 9 bases agree with TRBD1. Germline V gene data show CDR1 as MNHEY and CDR2 as SVGAGI. V trimming: 5 bases; J trimming: 4 bases; junction bases outside the gene matches: 8. The CDR3 spans 15 residues. The CDR3 protein is CASSTGGANTYGYTF. Written as DNA, the CDR3 is TGTGCCAGCAGTACAGGGGGCGCGAATACCTATGGCTACACCTTC.

This clonotype was detected ten times or more. The chain recombines TRBV5-1 with TRBJ2-5; possible D gene TRBD2, 6 bases. Germline CDR1 SGHRS, CDR2 YFSETQ. This CDR3 contains 14 residues. V lost 4 bases to trimming and J lost 0 bases, with 10 bases between them. CDR3 nucleotide sequence: TGCGCCAGCAGCGGCGGGACGGACCAAGAGACCCAGTACTTC. It is translated as CASSGGTDQETQYF.

The table lists this clonotype with a few counts. The V call is TRBV29-1, the J call TRBJ2-5, with D perhaps matching TRBD1 (6 bases). Trimming took off 7 bases at V and 5 bases at J, with 26 bases between the two ends. The CDR3 is made up of 16 amino acids. The V gene's germline CDR1 is SQVTM and CDR2 ANQGSEA. In DNA, the CDR3 is TGCAGCGCCGCAGGGGCTCGTATGCGGGTGGAGGAGACCCAGTACTTC. Amino acid sequence: CSAAGARMRVEETQYF.

The chain has TRBV6-2 or TRBV6-3 and TRBJ2-1; D is uncertain. The CDR3 extends over 12 amino acids. Germline CDR1 and CDR2: MNHEY and SVGEGT. The V gene lost 8 bases and the J gene lost 12 bases, with 17 bases spanning the gap. The CDR3 spells CASQDRTPGQFF. For the CDR3, the DNA is TGTGCCAGCCAGGACCGGACCCCCGGGCAGTTCTTC.

The chain uses TRBV29-1 and TRBJ1-1; D uncertain. The CDR3 has 13 amino acids. Per germline, CDR1 SQVTM and CDR2 ANQGSEA. V gave up 3 bases and J gave up 1 base, with 9 bases separating them. In DNA form, the CDR3 reads TGCAGCGTTGATTCCAGAAAGAACACTGAAGCTTTCTTT. Translation gives CSVDSRKNTEAFF. Drawing the rest from reference TRBV29-1 and TRBJ1-1, the complete variable domain is SAVISQKPSRDICQRGTSLTIQCQVDSQVTMMFWYRQQPGQSLTLIATANQGSEATYESGFVIDKFPISRPNLTFSTLTVSNMSPEDSSIYLCSVDSRKNTEAFFGQGTRLTVV.

V is TRBV4-2 and J is TRBJ2-7, with D tentatively TRBD1 (6 bases). Trimming took 1 base from V and 3 from J, leaving 10 bases between them. This CDR3 has 14 residues. Germline loops: CDR1 LGHNA, CDR2 YNFKEQ. The CDR3 region has the DNA TGTGCCAGCAGCCAAGGGACAGCGAACTACGAGCAGTACTTC. Translation gives CASSQGTANYEQYF.

This clonotype turned up a few times. The chain joins TRBV7-3 to TRBJ1-1, with TRBD1 identical over 9 bases. The CDR3 totals 13 residues. V was clipped by 0 bases and J by 10 bases; unmatched bases: 3. The germline V gene encodes CDR1 SGHTA and CDR2 FQGTGA. CDR3 sequence: CASSLTLQGAAFF. The DNA for the CDR3 is TGTGCCAGCAGCTTAACGTTACAGGGGGCAGCTTTCTTT.